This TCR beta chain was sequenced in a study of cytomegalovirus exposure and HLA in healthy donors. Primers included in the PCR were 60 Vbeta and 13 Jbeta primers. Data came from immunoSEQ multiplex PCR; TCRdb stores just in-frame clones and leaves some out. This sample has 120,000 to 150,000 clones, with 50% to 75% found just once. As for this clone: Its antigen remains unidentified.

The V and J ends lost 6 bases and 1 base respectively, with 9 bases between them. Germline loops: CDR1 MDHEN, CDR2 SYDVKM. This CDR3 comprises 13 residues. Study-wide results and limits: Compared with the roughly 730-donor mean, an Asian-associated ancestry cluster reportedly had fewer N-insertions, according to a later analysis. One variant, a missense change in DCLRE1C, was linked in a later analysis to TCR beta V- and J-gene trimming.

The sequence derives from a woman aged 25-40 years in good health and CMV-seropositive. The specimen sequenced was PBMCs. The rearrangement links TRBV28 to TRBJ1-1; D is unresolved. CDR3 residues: CASRPRENTEAFF. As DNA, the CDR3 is TGTGCCAGCAGGCCACGGGAGAACACTGAAGCTTTCTTT.